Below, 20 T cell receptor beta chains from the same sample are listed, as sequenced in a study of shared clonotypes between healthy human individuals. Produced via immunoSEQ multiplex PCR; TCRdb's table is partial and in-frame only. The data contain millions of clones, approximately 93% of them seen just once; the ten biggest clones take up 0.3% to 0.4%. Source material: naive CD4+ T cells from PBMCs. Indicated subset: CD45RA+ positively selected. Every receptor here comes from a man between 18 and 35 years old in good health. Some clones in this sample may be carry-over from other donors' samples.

CDR3 sequence (DNA): TGCGCCAGCAGCCGACAGGGAGCAGAGGGGACCCAGTACTTC. This gives the protein CASSRQGAEGTQYF. V usage is TRBV5-1 and J usage is TRBJ2-5, with 7 positions matching TRBD1. V lost 4 bases, J lost 7 bases, and 10 bases stayed unmatched. This CDR3 is 14 amino acids long. The V gene's germline CDR1 is SGHRS and CDR2 YFSETQ.

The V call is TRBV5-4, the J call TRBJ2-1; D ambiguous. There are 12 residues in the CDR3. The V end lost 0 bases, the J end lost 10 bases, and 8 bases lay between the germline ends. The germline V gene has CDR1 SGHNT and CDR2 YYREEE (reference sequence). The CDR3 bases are TGTGCCAGCAGCTTGGCCGTAGGGGAGCAGTTCTTC. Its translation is CASSLAVGEQFF.

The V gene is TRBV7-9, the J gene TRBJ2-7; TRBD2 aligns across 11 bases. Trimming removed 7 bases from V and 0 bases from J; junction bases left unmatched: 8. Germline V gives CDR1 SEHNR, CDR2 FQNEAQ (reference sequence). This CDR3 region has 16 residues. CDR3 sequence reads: CASITGTSGSSYEQYF. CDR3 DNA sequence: TGTGCCAGCATCACCGGGACTAGCGGTAGCTCCTACGAGCAGTACTTC.

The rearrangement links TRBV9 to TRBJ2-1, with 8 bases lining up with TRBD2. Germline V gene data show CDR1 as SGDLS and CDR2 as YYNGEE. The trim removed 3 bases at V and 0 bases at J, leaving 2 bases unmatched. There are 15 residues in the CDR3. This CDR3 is CASSEGLGSYNEQFF. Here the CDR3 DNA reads TGTGCCAGCAGCGAGGGACTAGGCTCCTACAATGAGCAGTTCTTC.

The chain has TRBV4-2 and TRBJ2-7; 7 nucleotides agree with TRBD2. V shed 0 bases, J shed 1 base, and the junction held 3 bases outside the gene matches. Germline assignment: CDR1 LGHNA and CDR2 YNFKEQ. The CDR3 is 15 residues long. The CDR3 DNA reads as TGTGCCAGCAGCCAAGATGGGCGGGAGTCCTACGAGCAGTACTTC. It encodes CASSQDGRESYEQYF.

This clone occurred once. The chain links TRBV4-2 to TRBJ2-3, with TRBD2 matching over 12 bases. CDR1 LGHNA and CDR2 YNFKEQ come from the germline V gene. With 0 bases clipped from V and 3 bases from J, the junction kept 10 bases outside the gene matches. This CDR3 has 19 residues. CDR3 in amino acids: CASSQDTPSGRAVTDTQYF. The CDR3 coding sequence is TGTGCCAGCAGCCAAGATACCCCTAGCGGGAGGGCAGTGACAGATACGCAGTATTTT.

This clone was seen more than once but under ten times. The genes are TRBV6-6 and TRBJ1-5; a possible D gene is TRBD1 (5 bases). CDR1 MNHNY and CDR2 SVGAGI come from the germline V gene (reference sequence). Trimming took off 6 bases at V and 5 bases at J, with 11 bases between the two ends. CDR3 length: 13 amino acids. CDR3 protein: CASSSRDDQPQHF. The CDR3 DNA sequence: TGTGCCAGCAGCTCCAGGGATGATCAGCCCCAGCATTTT.

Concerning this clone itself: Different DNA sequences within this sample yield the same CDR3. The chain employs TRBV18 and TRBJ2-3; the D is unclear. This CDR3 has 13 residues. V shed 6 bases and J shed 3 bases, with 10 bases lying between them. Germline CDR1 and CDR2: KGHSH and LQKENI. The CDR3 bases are TGTGCCAGCTCCCCTCTTAGGACAGATACGCAGTATTTT. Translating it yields CASSPLRTDTQYF.

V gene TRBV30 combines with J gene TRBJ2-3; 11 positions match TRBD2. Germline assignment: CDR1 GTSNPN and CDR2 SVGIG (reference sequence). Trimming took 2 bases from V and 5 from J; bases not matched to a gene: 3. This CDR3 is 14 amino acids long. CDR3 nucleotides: TGTGCCTGGAGTCATGGACTAGCGGGAGATACGCAGTATTTT. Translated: CAWSHGLAGDTQYF.

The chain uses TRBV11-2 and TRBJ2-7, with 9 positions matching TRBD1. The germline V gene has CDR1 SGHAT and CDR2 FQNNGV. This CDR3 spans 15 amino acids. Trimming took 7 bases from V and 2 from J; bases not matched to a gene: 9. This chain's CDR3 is CASNLGTGQTYEQYF. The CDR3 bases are TGTGCCAGCAACCTGGGGACAGGGCAAACCTACGAGCAGTACTTC.

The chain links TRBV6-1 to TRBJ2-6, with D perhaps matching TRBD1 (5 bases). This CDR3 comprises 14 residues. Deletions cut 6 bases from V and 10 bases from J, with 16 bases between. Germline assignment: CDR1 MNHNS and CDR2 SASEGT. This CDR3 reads CASRTVPYRNVLTF. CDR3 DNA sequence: TGTGCCAGCAGGACAGTCCCCTACCGTAACGTCCTGACTTTC.

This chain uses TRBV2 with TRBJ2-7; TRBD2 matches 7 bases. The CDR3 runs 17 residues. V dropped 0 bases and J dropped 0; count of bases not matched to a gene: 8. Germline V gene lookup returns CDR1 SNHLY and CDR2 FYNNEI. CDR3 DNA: TGTGCCAGCAGTGAAGCCCTTCGAGCGGGGAGCTCCTACGAGCAGTACTTC. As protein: CASSEALRAGSSYEQYF.

The CDR3 spells CASSLLSGGSTDTQYF. CDR3 coding DNA: TGCGCCAGCAGCTTGCTTTCAGGGGGTAGCACAGATACGCAGTATTTT. The chain uses TRBV5-1 and TRBJ2-3, with TRBD1 identical over 7 bases. V lost 1 base and J lost 0; bases outside the gene matches: 5. This CDR3 is 16 amino acids long. Germline-derived CDR1 and CDR2 are SGHRS and YFSETQ.

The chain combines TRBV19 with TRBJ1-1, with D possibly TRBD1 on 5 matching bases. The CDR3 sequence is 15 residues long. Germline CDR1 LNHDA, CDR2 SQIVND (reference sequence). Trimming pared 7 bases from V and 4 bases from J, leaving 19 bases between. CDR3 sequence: CASTTGGGVGTEAFF. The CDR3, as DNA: TGTGCCAGTACCACCGGGGGGGGAGTGGGCACTGAAGCTTTCTTT.

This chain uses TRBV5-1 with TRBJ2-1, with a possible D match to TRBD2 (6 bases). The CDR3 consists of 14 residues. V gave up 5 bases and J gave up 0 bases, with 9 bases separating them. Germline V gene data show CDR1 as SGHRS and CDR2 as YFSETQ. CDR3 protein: CASSAGSSYNEQFF. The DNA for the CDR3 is TGCGCCAGCAGTGCCGGGAGCTCCTACAATGAGCAGTTCTTC. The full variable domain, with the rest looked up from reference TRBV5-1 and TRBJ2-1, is KAGVTQTPRYLIKTRGQQVTLSCSPISGHRSVSWYQQTPGQGLQFLFEYFSETQRNKGNFPGRFSGRQFSNSRSEMNVSTLELGDSALYLCASSAGSSYNEQFFGPGTRLTVL.

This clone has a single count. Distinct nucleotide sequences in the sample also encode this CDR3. The DNA of the CDR3 is TGTGCCAGCTCACCAAGAAGCTCCTACGAGCAGTACTTC. Translating gives CASSPRSSYEQYF. The chain combines TRBV18 with TRBJ2-7; unclear D gene. The germline V gene encodes CDR1 KGHSH and CDR2 LQKENI. The CDR3 covers 13 residues. V was pared by 2 bases and J by 0 bases, with 5 bases between.

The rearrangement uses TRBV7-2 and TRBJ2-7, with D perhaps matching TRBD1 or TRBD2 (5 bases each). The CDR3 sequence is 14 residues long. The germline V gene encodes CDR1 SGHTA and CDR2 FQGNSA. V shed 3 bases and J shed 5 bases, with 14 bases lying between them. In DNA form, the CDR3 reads TGTGCCAGCAGCTTGCGAGGGGCTGGCGACGAGCAGTACTTC. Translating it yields CASSLRGAGDEQYF.

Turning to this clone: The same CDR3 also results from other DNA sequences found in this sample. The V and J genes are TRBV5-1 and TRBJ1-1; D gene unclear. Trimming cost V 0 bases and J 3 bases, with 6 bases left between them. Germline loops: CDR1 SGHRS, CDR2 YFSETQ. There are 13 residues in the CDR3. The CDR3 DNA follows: TGCGCCAGCAGCTTGGGTGCGGACACTGAAGCTTTCTTT. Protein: CASSLGADTEAFF. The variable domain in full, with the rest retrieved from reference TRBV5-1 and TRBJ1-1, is KAGVTQTPRYLIKTRGQQVTLSCSPISGHRSVSWYQQTPGQGLQFLFEYFSETQRNKGNFPGRFSGRQFSNSRSEMNVSTLELGDSALYLCASSLGADTEAFFGQGTRLTVV.

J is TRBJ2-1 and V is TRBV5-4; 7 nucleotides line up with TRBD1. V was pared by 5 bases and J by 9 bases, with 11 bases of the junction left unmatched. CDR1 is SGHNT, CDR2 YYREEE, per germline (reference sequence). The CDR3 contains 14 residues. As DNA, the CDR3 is TGTGCCAGCAGTCTTGGACAGGCCCCGGGTGAGCAGTTCTTC. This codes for CASSLGQAPGEQFF.

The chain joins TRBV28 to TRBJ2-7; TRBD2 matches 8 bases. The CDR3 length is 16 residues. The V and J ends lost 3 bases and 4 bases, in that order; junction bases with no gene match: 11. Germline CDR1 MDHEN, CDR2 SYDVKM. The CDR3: CASSFPPGGGTYEQYF. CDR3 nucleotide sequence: TGTGCCAGCAGTTTTCCCCCTGGCGGGGGGACATACGAGCAGTACTTC.